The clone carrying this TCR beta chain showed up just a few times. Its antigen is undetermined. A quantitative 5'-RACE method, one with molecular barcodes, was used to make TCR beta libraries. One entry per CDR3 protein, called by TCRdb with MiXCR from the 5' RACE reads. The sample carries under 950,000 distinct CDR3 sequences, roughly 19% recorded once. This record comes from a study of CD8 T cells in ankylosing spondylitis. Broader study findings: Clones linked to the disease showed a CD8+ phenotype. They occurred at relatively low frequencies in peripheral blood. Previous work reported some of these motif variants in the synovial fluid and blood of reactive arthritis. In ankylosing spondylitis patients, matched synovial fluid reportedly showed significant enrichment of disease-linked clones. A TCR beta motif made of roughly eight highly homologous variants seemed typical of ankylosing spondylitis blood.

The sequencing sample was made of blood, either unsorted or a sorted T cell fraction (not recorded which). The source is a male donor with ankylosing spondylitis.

CDR3 in DNA: TGTGCCAGCAGTTTTTCCCGGACACCCAACAATGAGCAGTTCTTC. Protein product: CASSFSRTPNNEQFF. V and J are TRBV12-3 or TRBV12-4 and TRBJ2-1, with a weak D call TRBD1 (5 bases). The CDR3 loop spans 15 amino acids. Trimming took 3 bases from V and 5 from J, leaving 14 bases between them.